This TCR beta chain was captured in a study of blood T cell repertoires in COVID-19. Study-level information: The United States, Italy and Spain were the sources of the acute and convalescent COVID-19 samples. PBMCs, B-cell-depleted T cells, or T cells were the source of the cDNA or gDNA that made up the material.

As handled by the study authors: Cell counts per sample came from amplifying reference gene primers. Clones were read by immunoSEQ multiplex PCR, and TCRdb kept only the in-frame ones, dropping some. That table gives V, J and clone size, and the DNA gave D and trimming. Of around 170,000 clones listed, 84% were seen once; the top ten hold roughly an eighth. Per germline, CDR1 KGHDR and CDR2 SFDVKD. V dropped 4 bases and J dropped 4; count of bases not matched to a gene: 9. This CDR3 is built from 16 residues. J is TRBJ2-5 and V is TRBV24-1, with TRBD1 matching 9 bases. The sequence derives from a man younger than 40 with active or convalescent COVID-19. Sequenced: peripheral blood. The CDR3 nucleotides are TGTGCCACCAGTGAGACCGGGACAGGGCGGCGAGAGACCCAGTACTTC. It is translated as CATSETGTGRRETQYF.